A selection of T cell receptor beta chains follows, all from one sample in a study of blood T cells in healthy people across ages. TCRdb analysed the 5' RACE reads with MiXCR anew, one entry per CDR3 protein. The sample has 590,000 or so distinct CDR3 sequences, 25% to 30% seen once; the top ten hold more than 15%. Sequenced material: blood. These receptors were collected from a woman of 80 years or more in good health. CDR3s include the opening cysteine and the closing phenylalanine or tryptophan. Each record gives: V gene, D gene, J gene, clone size, CDR3 DNA, CDR3 protein. The D gene is left open where the match is weak. Size tells how often a clone was seen (once, few, many) or the class of an expanded clone, and some rows leave it out.

v_gene: TRBV20-1
d_gene: TRBD1
j_gene: TRBJ2-7
abundance: NA
CDR3nt: TGCAGTGCTAGCGTAACGACAGGGTACGAGCAGTACTTC
CDR3aa: CSASVTTGYEQYF

v_gene: TRBV7-9
d_gene: NA
j_gene: TRBJ2-7
abundance: many
CDR3nt: TGTGCCAGCAGCTTATTTGGTGCAGGGAACAACGAGCAGTACTTC
CDR3aa: CASSLFGAGNNEQYF

v_gene: TRBV7-9
d_gene: TRBD1
j_gene: TRBJ1-2
abundance: many
CDR3nt: TGTGCCAGCAGCTTAGCGCTAACAGGGGCGCGGGGCTACACCTTC
CDR3aa: CASSLALTGARGYTF

v_gene: TRBV7-9
d_gene: TRBD1
j_gene: TRBJ1-1
abundance: NA
CDR3nt: TGTGCCAGCAGCTTAGGCGGGACAGCCCATTCTGAAGCTTTCTTT
CDR3aa: CASSLGGTAHSEAFF

v_gene: TRBV5-6
d_gene: NA
j_gene: TRBJ1-1
abundance: few
CDR3nt: TGTGCCAGCAGCTTGGAGTTTCACAGGGCCATGAACACTGAAGCTTTCTTT
CDR3aa: CASSLEFHRAMNTEAFF

v_gene: TRBV7-2
d_gene: NA
j_gene: TRBJ1-3
abundance: many
CDR3nt: TGTGCCAGCAGCCCAGGAAGGGGGGGCGGAAACACCATATATTTT
CDR3aa: CASSPGRGGGNTIYF

v_gene: TRBV29-1
d_gene: TRBD1
j_gene: TRBJ2-7
abundance: few
CDR3nt: TGCAGCGTTGAGGGACAGTCTGGCTACGAGCAGTACTTC
CDR3aa: CSVEGQSGYEQYF

v_gene: TRBV18
d_gene: NA
j_gene: TRBJ1-1
abundance: many
CDR3nt: TGTGCCAGCTCACCACAGCAGAGTATGGCCACTGAAGCTTTCTTT
CDR3aa: CASSPQQSMATEAFF

v_gene: TRBV7-3
d_gene: NA
j_gene: TRBJ2-1
abundance: many
CDR3nt: TGTGCCAGCAGCTTAGAAGGGGCCCGGTACAATGAGCAGTTCTTC
CDR3aa: CASSLEGARYNEQFF

v_gene: TRBV20-1
d_gene: TRBD2
j_gene: TRBJ2-3
abundance: NA
CDR3nt: TGCAGTGCTAGTTATGGCGGGAGCGGCACAGATACGCAGTATTTT
CDR3aa: CSASYGGSGTDTQYF

v_gene: TRBV2
d_gene: NA
j_gene: TRBJ2-7
abundance: NA
CDR3nt: TGTGCCAGCAGTGCTCAGGGGACCTCCTACGAGCAGTACTTC
CDR3aa: CASSAQGTSYEQYF

v_gene: TRBV3-1
d_gene: NA
j_gene: TRBJ2-6
abundance: many
CDR3nt: TGTGCCAGCAGCCCCGGGACACTTTACTCTGGGGCCAACGTCCTGACTTTC
CDR3aa: CASSPGTLYSGANVLTF

v_gene: TRBV12-3/TRBV12-4
d_gene: NA
j_gene: TRBJ2-7
abundance: few
CDR3nt: TGTGCCAGCAGCTCGGACGGGAATTACTACGAGCAGTACTTC
CDR3aa: CASSSDGNYYEQYF

v_gene: TRBV20-1
d_gene: TRBD2
j_gene: TRBJ2-5
abundance: many
CDR3nt: TGCAGTGCAACCCCGGGACTAGCGGGGTTCGTGGAGACCCAGTACTTC
CDR3aa: CSATPGLAGFVETQYF